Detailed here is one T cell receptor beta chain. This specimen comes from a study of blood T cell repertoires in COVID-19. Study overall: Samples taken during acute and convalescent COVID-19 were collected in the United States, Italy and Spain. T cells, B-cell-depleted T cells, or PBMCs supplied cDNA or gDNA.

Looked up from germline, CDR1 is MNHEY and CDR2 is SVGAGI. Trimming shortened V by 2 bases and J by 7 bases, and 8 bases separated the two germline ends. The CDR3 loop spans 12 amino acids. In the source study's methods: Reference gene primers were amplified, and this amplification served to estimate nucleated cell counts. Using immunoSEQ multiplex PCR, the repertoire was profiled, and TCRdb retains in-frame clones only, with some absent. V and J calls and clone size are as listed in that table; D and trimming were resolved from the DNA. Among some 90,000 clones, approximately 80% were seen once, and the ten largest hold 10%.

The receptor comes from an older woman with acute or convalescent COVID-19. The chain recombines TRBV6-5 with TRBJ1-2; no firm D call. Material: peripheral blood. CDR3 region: CASSYPGSGYTF. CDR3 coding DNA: TGTGCCAGCAGTTACCCGGGTAGTGGCTACACCTTC.